These 25 T cell receptor beta chains share one sample of origin, sequenced in a study of T-cell memory formation after mild COVID-19. MiXCR, run by TCRdb on the 5' RACE reads, gives a single entry per CDR3 protein. The sample carries around 100,000 distinct CDR3 sequences, approximately 22% recorded once. Material for sequencing was PBMCs or a T cell subset sorted from them (not recorded which). The receptors stem from a man between 18 and 35 years old who had mild COVID-19 (a few samples of this study predate the infection). Cell type and time point are not known.

The genes are TRBV27 and TRBJ1-6; TRBD1 matches 11 bases. This CDR3 contains 15 residues. The germline gives CDR1 MNHEY, CDR2 SMNVEV (reference sequence). J gave up 13 bases and V 10 bases, and 15 bases lay outside the gene matches. CDR3 amino acids: CATSLRGTGGYPLHF. The CDR3 bases are TGTGCCACCAGCCTCCGGGGGACAGGGGGATATCCCCTCCACTTT.

In its sample, this clonotype was seen a few times. The V call is TRBV6-4, the J call TRBJ2-7; TRBD1 is a possible D gene (6 bases). Germline V CDR1 and CDR2: MRHNA, SNTAGT. This CDR3 is built from 14 residues. Between the trimmed V and J ends, which lost 7 bases and 0 bases, there was a span of 13 bases. CDR3 amino acids: CASNRQESSYEQYV. The DNA of the CDR3 is TGTGCCAGCAATCGACAGGAGAGCTCCTACGAGCAGTACGTC.

This clonotype was detected a few times. This sequence joins TRBV7-6 and TRBJ2-5; D call uncertain. Trimming pared 5 bases from V and 2 bases from J, leaving 12 bases between. The CDR3 runs to 14 residues. Germline values: CDR1 SGHVS, CDR2 FNYEAQ. CDR3 in amino acids: CASSPFDKQETQYF. The DNA of the CDR3 is TGTGCCAGCAGCCCCTTCGATAAGCAAGAGACCCAGTACTTC.

This chain joins TRBV7-9 and TRBJ1-1; perhaps TRBD1 as D (5 bases). This CDR3 has 12 amino acids. Trimming pared 8 bases from V and 3 bases from J, leaving 10 bases between. The germline CDR1 and CDR2 sequences are SEHNR and FQNEAQ (reference sequence). CDR3 protein: CASGRDHTEAFF. CDR3 DNA sequence: TGTGCCAGCGGCAGGGATCACACTGAAGCTTTCTTT.

This clonotype was seen a handful of times. J is TRBJ2-2 and V is TRBV4-1; maybe TRBD2 (7 bases). CDR1 is MGHRA and CDR2 is YSYEKL in the germline V gene. V lost 6 bases, J lost 7 bases, and 18 bases lay in between. The CDR3 spans 15 residues. CDR3 region: CASRSVGGPNGELFF. The CDR3 region has the DNA TGCGCCAGCAGGTCTGTGGGGGGGCCGAACGGGGAGCTGTTTTTT.

There are a few counts of this clonotype. The V call is TRBV12-3 or TRBV12-4, the J call TRBJ2-1; D might be TRBD2 (6 bases). CDR3 length: 15 amino acids. V was trimmed by 7 bases and J by 0 bases, leaving 13 bases between them. The CDR3: CASNGDWSSYNEQFF. CDR3 in DNA: TGTGCCAGCAATGGGGACTGGAGCTCCTACAATGAGCAGTTCTTC.

This clonotype was observed a few times. J is TRBJ1-4 and V is TRBV9; 9 positions match TRBD1. Trimming at V came to 0 bases and at J to 7 bases, leaving 7 bases not matched to a gene. Germline V gene lookup returns CDR1 SGDLS and CDR2 YYNGEE. The CDR3 is made up of 16 amino acids. The CDR3 DNA reads as TGTGCCAGCAGCGTAGGAGGGACAGGGTATTCTGAAAAACTGTTTTTT. It specifies CASSVGGTGYSEKLFF.

The V and J genes are TRBV7-2 and TRBJ1-2, with D unresolved. Trimming took 1 base from V and 1 from J, leaving 10 bases between them. Germline-derived CDR1 and CDR2 are SGHTA and FQGNSA. The CDR3 loop spans 15 amino acids. CDR3 sequence (DNA): TGTGCCAGCAGCTTAGGACCGGGGAGTAACTATGGCTACACCTTC. It specifies CASSLGPGSNYGYTF.

This chain connects TRBV29-1 to TRBJ2-2, with D possibly being TRBD2 (5 bases). With 6 bases removed from V and 7 bases from J, the gap between germline ends came to 12 bases. The germline gives CDR1 SQVTM, CDR2 ANQGSEA. The CDR3 contains 12 residues. Here the CDR3 DNA reads TGCAGCGTGGCGGCGGGCAGCGGGGAGCTGTTTTTT. Its protein is CSVAAGSGELFF.

This sequence joins TRBV6-6 and TRBJ1-1; perhaps TRBD1 as D (5 bases). V lost 2 bases, J lost 5 bases, and 9 bases lay in between. The CDR3 has 13 amino acids. The germline gives CDR1 MNHNY, CDR2 SVGAGI (reference sequence). CDR3 sequence (DNA): TGTGCCAGCAGTTACGAGAAGGGGACTGAAGCTTTCTTT. This sequence encodes CASSYEKGTEAFF.

This clonotype came up many times. The genes are TRBV12-3 or TRBV12-4 and TRBJ2-5; TRBD1 or TRBD2 may be the D gene (5 bases each). The CDR3 consists of 16 residues. Trimming left V 5 bases short and J 1 base short, with 17 bases between. The chain's CDR3 is CASSQPGRLGQETQYF. The CDR3 bases are TGTGCCAGCAGTCAACCGGGACGATTGGGCCAAGAGACCCAGTACTTC.

In this sample, this clonotype turned up many times. This sequence joins TRBV29-1 and TRBJ2-3, with a weak D call TRBD1 (6 bases). This CDR3 region has 14 residues. Trimming removed 1 base at V and 11 bases at J, with 19 bases between. The germline gives CDR1 SQVTM, CDR2 ANQGSEA. The CDR3 DNA sequence: TGCAGCGTTGAAGCGTCTGGGGGCTTCGTAGGGCAGTATTTT. Its protein is CSVEASGGFVGQYF.

The chain combines TRBV2 with TRBJ1-4; 7 bases map to TRBD1. This CDR3 spans 14 amino acids. Germline V gene sequence: CDR1 SNHLY, CDR2 FYNNEI. V lost 5 bases and J lost 5; bases outside the gene matches: 5. In nucleotides, the CDR3 is TGTGCCAGCAGTTATCCGGGACAGAATGAAAAACTGTTTTTT. This codes for CASSYPGQNEKLFF.

The chain links TRBV6-4 to TRBJ2-2; 7 bases agree with TRBD2. Trimming took 5 bases from V and 3 from J; bases not matched to a gene: 12. CDR3 length: 17 residues. The V gene's germline CDR1 is MRHNA and CDR2 SNTAGT. DNA for the CDR3: TGTGCCAGCAGTCTCCTTGGCGGGGGTGAATACACCGGGGAGCTGTTTTTT. Translating it yields CASSLLGGGEYTGELFF.

The V and J genes are TRBV7-8 and TRBJ1-2; 10 positions match TRBD1. This CDR3 is 15 amino acids long. CDR1 SGHVS and CDR2 FQNEAQ come from the germline V gene. With V trimmed by 4 bases and J by 6 bases, 8 bases remained unmatched. For the CDR3, the DNA is TGTGCCAGCAGCTCGAGACGTGGGACAGGGGATGGCTACACCTTC. Amino acids: CASSSRRGTGDGYTF.

This chain joins TRBV7-9 and TRBJ2-3; 10 bases are a match to TRBD2. CDR3 length: 17 amino acids. The J segment lost 3 bases and the V segment lost 5 bases, leaving 11 bases of the junction unmatched. Looked up from germline, CDR1 is SEHNR and CDR2 is FQNEAQ (reference sequence). The CDR3: CASSPRGQAGGTDTQYF. Here the CDR3 DNA reads TGTGCCAGCAGCCCTCGAGGCCAAGCGGGGGGGACAGATACGCAGTATTTT.

The chain uses TRBV4-3 and TRBJ2-1; 7 bases line up with TRBD1. V lost 3 bases to trimming and J lost 2 bases; unmatched junction nucleotides: 4. The CDR3 spans 15 residues. The germline V gene has CDR1 LGHNA and CDR2 YSLEER. CDR3 region: CASSHGTAAYNEQFF. The DNA of the CDR3 is TGCGCCAGCAGCCACGGGACAGCCGCCTACAATGAGCAGTTCTTC.

This chain joins TRBV2 and TRBJ2-7; D unclear. The germline gives CDR1 SNHLY, CDR2 FYNNEI. This CDR3 is 14 amino acids long. V lost 4 bases, J lost 0 bases, and 10 bases lay in between. The CDR3 sequence: CASSGQVTSYEQYF. The CDR3 DNA reads as TGTGCCAGCAGTGGGCAGGTTACCTCCTACGAGCAGTACTTC.

CDR3 DNA: TGTGCCAGCAGTTTCTGGGGATCCAGCTCCTACGAGCAGTACTTC. Protein sequence: CASSFWGSSSYEQYF. This chain uses TRBV28 with TRBJ2-7; D gene uncertain. With 3 bases removed from V and 0 bases from J, the gap between germline ends came to 12 bases. The CDR3 totals 15 residues. Germline CDR1 and CDR2: MDHEN and SYDVKM.

This clonotype was seen many times. This rearrangement joins TRBV12-3 or TRBV12-4 to TRBJ2-5; D remains unclear. Trimming shortened V by 3 bases and J by 4 bases, and 9 bases separated the two germline ends. The CDR3 is 13 residues long. The CDR3 DNA follows: TGTGCCAGCAGTTTTCTGGGTGTAGAGACCCAGTACTTC. It codes for CASSFLGVETQYF.

V and J are TRBV6-2 or TRBV6-3 and TRBJ2-1; 9 nucleotides match TRBD1. There are 14 residues in the CDR3. V lost 6 bases and J lost 9; bases outside the gene matches: 9. CDR1 and CDR2 (germline): MNHEY, SVGEGT. The CDR3 is CASRPRTGGGEQFF. The CDR3 DNA reads TGTGCCAGCAGGCCTCGAACAGGGGGCGGTGAGCAGTTCTTC.

This clonotype was found a few times. The chain links TRBV4-3 to TRBJ2-3, with 9 bases that match TRBD1. Per germline, CDR1 LGHNA and CDR2 YSLEER. With V trimmed by 3 bases and J by 3 bases, 7 bases remained unmatched. The length of the CDR3 is 16 residues. The CDR3 sequence: CASSQWTGAMTDTQYF. The CDR3 bases are TGCGCCAGCAGCCAGTGGACAGGGGCCATGACAGATACGCAGTATTTT.

A few counts support this clonotype. V is TRBV20-1 and J is TRBJ1-2; D may be TRBD1 (5 bases). The V end lost 0 bases, the J end lost 0 bases, and 17 bases lay between the germline ends. This CDR3 contains 17 residues. Per germline, CDR1 DFQATT and CDR2 SNEGSKA (reference sequence). This CDR3 is CSARDLRQGPPNYGYTF. For the CDR3, the DNA is TGCAGTGCTAGAGATCTTAGGCAGGGTCCTCCTAACTATGGCTACACCTTC.

The chain carries TRBV6-5 and TRBJ2-3; TRBD2 aligns across 9 bases. In germline, CDR1 is MNHEY, CDR2 SVGAGI. The trim removed 0 bases at V and 0 bases at J, leaving 1 base unmatched. This CDR3 region has 16 residues. The CDR3 protein is CASSYSLAGSTDTQYF. CDR3 sequence (DNA): TGTGCCAGCAGTTACTCGCTAGCGGGGAGCACAGATACGCAGTATTTT.

The rearrangement joins TRBV6-5 to TRBJ1-2; the match to TRBD1 covers 7 bases. There are 15 residues in the CDR3. The V gene end was trimmed by 2 bases and the J gene end by 0 bases; junction bases not matched to a gene: 3. Germline lookup yields CDR1 MNHEY and CDR2 SVGAGI. The CDR3 here is CASSYGQGANYGYTF. CDR3 nucleotides: TGTGCCAGCAGTTACGGGCAGGGGGCTAACTATGGCTACACCTTC.